The 23 T cell receptor beta chains in this list originate from one sample, sequenced in a study of tumor-infiltrating lymphocytes in primary liver carcinoma. The study co-extracted DNA and RNA from roughly 20-30 mg of unsorted bulk tissue. Total RNA (about 500 ng) served as template for TCR beta cDNA synthesis primed by a constant-region primer. Three rounds of nested multiplex PCR with slightly modified ARM-PCR produced TCR beta libraries. TRBV1-TRBV30 forward primers paired with a C-beta reverse primer drove the first two PCR rounds, approximately 11 cycles each. TCRdb analysed the multiplex PCR reads with MiXCR anew, one entry per CDR3 protein. This sample yields roughly 100,000 distinct CDR3 sequences, of which 80% to 85% are seen a single time; around 21% belongs to the top ten. Material: liver tumor tissue from sampling region 3. Regarding subset: tumor region T3, left-lateral pole. Receptor source: a man between 40 and 49 years old with primary liver carcinoma and hepatitis B virus infection.

The V call is TRBV29-1, the J call TRBJ2-3; 7 positions agree with TRBD2. The germline gives CDR1 SQVTM, CDR2 ANQGSEA. This CDR3 comprises 17 residues. The CDR3 coding sequence is TGCAGTGCCCCGACAGCGGGATCCCAAGGGTCGTCGGCTACGCAGTATTTT. This translates into CSAPTAGSQGSSATQYF.

The chain uses TRBV4-2 and TRBJ2-3, with TRBD2 matching over 7 bases. This CDR3 has 15 amino acids. V was clipped by 4 bases and J by 14 bases; unmatched bases: 18. CDR1 is LGHNA, CDR2 YNFKEQ, per germline. This chain's CDR3 is CASSRRTGGTDARYF. As DNA, the CDR3 is TGTGCCAGCAGCCGAAGGACGGGGGGAACAGATGCGCGGTATTTT.

The chain employs TRBV28 and TRBJ2-1; TRBD2 aligns across 11 bases. CDR3 length: 17 amino acids. Germline CDR1 and CDR2: MDHEN and SYDVKM. CDR3 bases: TGTGTCAGTAGTCCCAGACTAGCGGGAACCCTCATCCCTGAGCAGTTCTTC. Encoded protein: CVSSPRLAGTLIPEQFF.

CDR3 residues: CASSPSGGTYNEQFF. The CDR3 nucleotides read TGTGCCAGCTCACCCTCGGGGGGGACCTACAATGAGCAGTTCTTC. The chain links TRBV18 to TRBJ2-1; 8 positions match TRBD2. The J segment lost 2 bases and the V segment lost 3 bases, leaving 3 bases of the junction unmatched. The CDR3 is 15 residues long. CDR1 is KGHSH and CDR2 is LQKENI in the germline V gene.

In regard to this clonotype: The final CDR3 position lacks the conserved phenylalanine or tryptophan, pointing to a likely read error. The CDR3 loop is CAWSGDRAYEQYL. CDR3 nucleotide sequence: TGTGCCTGGAGTGGAGACAGGGCCTATGAGCAGTACTTA. V and J are TRBV30 and TRBJ2-7; 7 bases agree with TRBD1. This CDR3 region has 13 residues. Per the germline V gene, CDR1 is GTSNPN and CDR2 is SVGIG (reference sequence).

The chain carries TRBV6-5 and TRBJ2-7; D may be TRBD1 or TRBD2 (5 bases each). Per the germline V gene, CDR1 is MNHEY and CDR2 is SVGAGI. With 10 bases removed from V and 5 bases from J, the gap between germline ends came to 21 bases. The CDR3 runs to 14 residues. CDR3 sequence reads: CATSRGGRVNEQYF. In DNA form, the CDR3 reads TGTGCCACCTCCCGTGGGGGTAGAGTTAACGAGCAGTACTTC.

Comments on this clonotype: At one boundary the junction diverges from the germline segment, which might be a read error. J is TRBJ1-5 and V is TRBV28, with TRBD1 matching 8 bases. The germline gives CDR1 MDHEN, CDR2 SYDVKM. CDR3 length: 16 residues. CDR3 amino acids: CANSTGRQGSNQPQHF. DNA for the CDR3: TGTGCCAACAGTACCGGTAGACAGGGGAGCAATCAGCCCCAGCACTTT.

To note about this clonotype: The final CDR3 position lacks the conserved phenylalanine or tryptophan, pointing to a likely read error. This chain joins TRBV6-5 and TRBJ1-4; D gene unclear. Germline CDR1 is MNHEY and CDR2 is SVGAGI. This CDR3 is 15 amino acids long. The CDR3: CAISYSPPTNEKLFL. The CDR3 bases are TGTGCCATCAGTTACTCGCCCCCAACTAATGAAAAACTGTTTTTA.

Of note for this clonotype: One junction end does not reproduce the germline sequence, and a read error may be involved. V gene TRBV29-1 combines with J gene TRBJ2-7; perhaps TRBD2 as D (5 bases). This CDR3 has 12 residues. Germline V gene data show CDR1 as SQVTM and CDR2 as ANQGSEA. The DNA for the CDR3 is TGCTGCGCGGGTTGGGATAATCACGAGCAATACTTC. It yields the protein CCAGWDNHEQYF.

This chain uses TRBV4-3 with TRBJ1-3; a weak D match, TRBD1 (5 bases). V was clipped by 1 base and J by 3 bases, with 13 bases between them. CDR1 LGHNA and CDR2 YSLEER come from the germline V gene. The CDR3 loop spans 16 amino acids. CDR3 sequence (DNA): TGCGCCAGCAGCCAAGCCGCGACAGAGGATGGAAACACCATATATTTT. Translation gives CASSQAATEDGNTIYF.

This clonotype has just one count. The junction differs from germline at one of its ends, possibly a read error. This chain connects TRBV10-3 to TRBJ2-2; D might be TRBD1 or TRBD2, each matching 5 bases. Germline V CDR1 and CDR2: ENHRY, SYGVKD. This CDR3 has 16 residues. Written as DNA, the CDR3 is TGTGCCATCGGTCCGGGACGTAACTTAGGCACCGAGGAGCTGTTTTTT. Encoded protein: CAIGPGRNLGTEELFF.

Comments on this clonotype: Without the conserved terminal phenylalanine or tryptophan, this CDR3 likely stems from a read error. CDR3 nucleotide sequence: TGCGCTAGCAGCTTGGGGACAGGGGGAAGTTCACCCCTCCACTTA. It yields the protein CASSLGTGGSSPLHL. V is TRBV5-1 and J is TRBJ1-6, with 11 positions matching TRBD1. The CDR3 length is 15 residues. Germline V gene sequence: CDR1 SGHRS, CDR2 YFSETQ.

The V call is TRBV13, the J call TRBJ1-6; 7 nucleotides line up with TRBD1. CDR3 length: 16 residues. The germline V gene has CDR1 PRHDT and CDR2 FYEKMQ (reference sequence). CDR3 residues: CVGSSPGDRGDSPLHF. CDR3 nucleotides: TGTGTCGGCAGCTCACCCGGGGACAGAGGCGATTCACCCCTCCACTTT.

About this clonotype itself: One junction end does not reproduce the germline sequence, and a read error may be involved. The V gene is TRBV6-6, the J gene TRBJ2-1, with no clear D. Looked up from germline, CDR1 is MNHNY and CDR2 is SVGAGI (reference sequence). This CDR3 has 15 amino acids. This CDR3 is CASSYSNAVYKEQFF. CDR3 nucleotides: TGTGCCAGCAGTTACTCGAATGCGGTCTACAAAGAGCAGTTCTTC.

A note on this clonotype: A read error may account for a junction end that differs from germline. The chain has TRBV2 and TRBJ2-1; 11 bases line up with TRBD2. Germline V gives CDR1 SNHLY, CDR2 FYNNEI. The CDR3 is 14 residues long. The CDR3 protein is CVSTGTSGGNEQFF. CDR3 nucleotide sequence: TGTGTCAGCACTGGGACTAGCGGAGGCAATGAGCAATTCTTC.

This clonotype was found a few times. At one boundary the junction diverges from the germline segment, which might be a read error. The chain joins TRBV29-1 to TRBJ2-2; TRBD2 aligns across 8 bases. CDR1 and CDR2 (germline): SQVTM, ANQGSEA. The CDR3 has 16 amino acids. Written as DNA, the CDR3 is TGTAGCGCCGCCGACGGGGGGGACTTGAACACCCGGGAGCTATTTTTT. This encodes CSAADGGDLNTRELFF.

Notes on this clonotype: Mismatch with germline at one junction end may stem from a read error. The chain carries TRBV6-5 and TRBJ2-3; no clear D gene. In germline, CDR1 is MNHEY, CDR2 SVGAGI. The length of the CDR3 is 13 residues. The CDR3 sequence is CACSLLITDTQYF. In nucleotides, the CDR3 is TGTGCCTGCAGTCTCCTGATCACAGATACGCAGTATTTT.

This clonotype was found a few times. Sequence at one end of the junction differs from germline and may be a read error. V and J are TRBV7-8 and TRBJ2-7; D uncertain. The length of the CDR3 is 11 residues. Germline V gives CDR1 SGHVS, CDR2 FQNEAQ. The CDR3 DNA sequence: TGTGCCAGTAGTTTATCCTACGAGCACTACTTC. Amino acid sequence: CASSLSYEHYF.

This clonotype has ten or more counts. The chain links TRBV28 to TRBJ1-1, with D uncertain. Trimming shortened V by 7 bases and J by 4 bases, and 16 bases separated the two germline ends. Per the germline V gene, CDR1 is MDHEN and CDR2 is SYDVKM. The length of the CDR3 is 14 residues. The chain's CDR3 is CASIRSTVSTEAFF. CDR3 nucleotide sequence: TGTGCCAGCATTAGGAGCACAGTCTCCACTGAAGCTTTCTTT.

This clonotype was detected only once. One end of the junction varies from germline; a read error may be responsible. This chain uses TRBV4-3 with TRBJ2-7; the match to TRBD1 covers 9 bases. Germline-derived CDR1 and CDR2 are LGHNA and YSLEER. The CDR3 spans 17 residues. For the CDR3, the DNA is TGCGCCAGCAGTCAAGAAGCACCCGGGACAGGGCGGTATGAGAAGTACTTC. This gives the protein CASSQEAPGTGRYEKYF.

This clonotype occurred a few times. A read error may be the cause here, since a much bigger clone is one base away. This rearrangement joins TRBV24-1 to TRBJ2-1; 11 nucleotides line up with TRBD2. Looked up from germline, CDR1 is KGHDR and CDR2 is SFDVKD. The CDR3 covers 18 residues. CDR3 nucleotide sequence: TGTGTCACCAGTGATCACCAGGGAACTAGCGGGAGAATCAATGAGCAGTTCTTC. As protein: CVTSDHQGTSGRINEQFF.

This chain connects TRBV4-3 to TRBJ2-3, with 14 bases matching TRBD2. V lost 0 bases and J lost 15; bases outside the gene matches: 23. The CDR3 covers 20 residues. Germline-derived CDR1 and CDR2 are LGHNA and YSLEER. The CDR3 DNA is TGCGCCAGCAGCCAAGATCTTCTCTCCGGGACTAGCGGGAGAGCAGATACACATTATTTT. The encoded protein is CASSQDLLSGTSGRADTHYF.

This chain uses TRBV10-3 with TRBJ1-2, with D unresolved. Per germline, CDR1 ENHRY and CDR2 SYGVKD. This CDR3 comprises 14 residues. V was clipped by 4 bases and J by 6 bases, with 15 bases between them. The CDR3 here is CAISVSQLDDGYTF. CDR3 in DNA: TGTGCCATCAGTGTGTCCCAATTGGATGATGGCTACACCTTC.